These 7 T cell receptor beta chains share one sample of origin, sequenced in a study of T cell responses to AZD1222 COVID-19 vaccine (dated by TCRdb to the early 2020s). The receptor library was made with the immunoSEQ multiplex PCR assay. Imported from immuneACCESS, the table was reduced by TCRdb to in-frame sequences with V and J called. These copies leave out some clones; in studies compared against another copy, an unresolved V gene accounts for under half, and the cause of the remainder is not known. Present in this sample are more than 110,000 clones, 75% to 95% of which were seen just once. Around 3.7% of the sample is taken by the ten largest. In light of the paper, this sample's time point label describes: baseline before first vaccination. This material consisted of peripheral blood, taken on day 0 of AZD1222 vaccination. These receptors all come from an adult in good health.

The CDR3 region is CASSPRGGKGTDTQYF. The CDR3, as DNA: TGTGCCAGCAGCCCCCGGGGGGGAAAAGGCACAGATACGCAGTATTTT. This chain connects TRBV6-4 to TRBJ2-3; TRBD2 matches 8 bases. This CDR3 contains 16 residues. Germline V gene sequence: CDR1 MRHNA, CDR2 SNTAGT. After removal of 6 bases from V and 1 base from J, the junction contained 9 bases not matched to a gene.

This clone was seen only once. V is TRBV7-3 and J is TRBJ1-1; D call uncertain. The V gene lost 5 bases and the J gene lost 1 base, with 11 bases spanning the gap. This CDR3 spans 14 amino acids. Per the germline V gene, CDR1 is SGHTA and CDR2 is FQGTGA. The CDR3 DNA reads TGTGCCAGCAGCCCTGGGCAGGCGAACACTGAAGCTTTCTTT. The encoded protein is CASSPGQANTEAFF.

Written as DNA, the CDR3 is TGTGCCAGTAGTATAGGGGACAGGGGAACAGATACGCAGTATTTT. Protein product: CASSIGDRGTDTQYF. This chain uses TRBV19 with TRBJ2-3; 10 bases match TRBD1. The CDR3 totals 15 residues. CDR1 LNHDA and CDR2 SQIVND come from the germline V gene (reference sequence). V trimming: 1 base; J trimming: 3 bases; junction bases outside the gene matches: 1.

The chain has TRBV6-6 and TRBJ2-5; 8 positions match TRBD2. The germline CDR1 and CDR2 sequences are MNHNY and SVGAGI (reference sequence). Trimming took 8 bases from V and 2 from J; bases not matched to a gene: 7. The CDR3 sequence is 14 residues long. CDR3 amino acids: CASQTGGWQETQYF. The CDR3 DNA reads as TGTGCCAGCCAAACGGGAGGGTGGCAAGAGACCCAGTACTTC.

The CDR3 region has the DNA TGTGCCAGCAGTTATGGGCTTCCCTATAATTCACCCCTCCACTTT. Its translation: CASSYGLPYNSPLHF. The V call is TRBV6-5, the J call TRBJ1-6; D is unresolved. The CDR3 has 15 amino acids. V lost 3 bases, J lost 2 bases, and 8 bases lay in between. The germline gives CDR1 MNHEY, CDR2 SVGAGI.

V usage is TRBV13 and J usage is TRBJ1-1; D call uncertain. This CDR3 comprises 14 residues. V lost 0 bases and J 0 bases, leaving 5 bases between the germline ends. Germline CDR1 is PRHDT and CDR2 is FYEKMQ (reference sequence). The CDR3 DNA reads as TGTGCCAGCAGCTTAGGGGACGTGAACACTGAAGCTTTCTTT. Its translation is CASSLGDVNTEAFF.

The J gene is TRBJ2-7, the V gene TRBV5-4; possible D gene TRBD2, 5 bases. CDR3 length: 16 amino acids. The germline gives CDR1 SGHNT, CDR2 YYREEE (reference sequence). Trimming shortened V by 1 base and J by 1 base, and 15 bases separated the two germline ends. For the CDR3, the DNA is TGTGCCAGCAGCTTGAAACGCGGGTACGCTTCCTACGAGCAGTACTTC. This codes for CASSLKRGYASYEQYF.